The clone carrying this TCR beta chain is judged medium-sized. What it binds is unknown. Thawed PBMCs were FACS-sorted into unstimulated CD4+CD25+CD127- regulatory T cells, CD4+CD25- non-regulatory cells, CD4 and CD8 cells. The data belong to a study of Tregs in tolerant kidney transplant recipients. Overall study results and limits: Expanding Tregs on activated donor B cells appeared to best identify donor-specific TCRbeta clones. No direct test of biological reproducibility was done here.

The CDR3 totals 14 residues. From germline, CDR1 is SGHVS and CDR2 FQNEAQ. V lost 3 bases to trimming and J lost 3 bases, with 12 bases between them. The assay was immunoSEQ multiplex PCR, and TCRdb's table has in-frame clones only and misses some. The data show 80,000 to 90,000 clones, approximately 90% seen once. The TCR sequence derives from a human donor in good health. The chain links TRBV7-8 to TRBJ2-7; D gene ambiguous. Sequenced sample: CD8+ T cells from blood. The CDR3 DNA reads as TGTGCCAGCAGCTTTCCCGGTTTTTACTACGAGCAGTACTTC. Translated: CASSFPGFYYEQYF.